The 30 T cell receptor beta chains given below trace back to one sample, sequenced in a study of cytomegalovirus exposure and HLA in healthy donors. The PCR used 60 Vbeta and 13 Jbeta primers. Sequencing was performed with immunoSEQ multiplex PCR; in TCRdb, only in-frame clones are kept and a portion is missing. The sample contains 110,000 or so clones, about 77% of which appear only once. The source material was PBMCs. The receptors stem from a woman in her twenties or thirties in good health and CMV-seropositive.

The CDR3 spells CASPREQGGPYEQYF. The CDR3 DNA sequence: TGTGCCAGCCCCAGAGAACAGGGGGGCCCCTACGAGCAGTACTTC. The genes are TRBV6-1 and TRBJ2-7; 8 bases agree with TRBD1. V was pared by 8 bases and J by 2 bases, with 11 bases of the junction left unmatched. CDR1 is MNHNS and CDR2 is SASEGT in the germline V gene. The CDR3 spans 15 residues.

The chain uses TRBV11-2 and TRBJ2-7; 7 bases align to TRBD2. V gave up 5 bases and J gave up 4 bases; unmatched junction bases: 11. The CDR3 spans 15 residues. The germline V gene encodes CDR1 SGHAT and CDR2 FQNNGV. The CDR3 is CASSLTLGGNYEQYF. CDR3 DNA: TGTGCCAGCAGCCTCACCCTGGGGGGGAATTACGAGCAGTACTTC.

The chain is built from TRBV6-7 and TRBJ2-5, with 10 bases identical to TRBD1. TRBV6-7 is classed as an ORF, of uncertain function. This CDR3 spans 15 amino acids. V shed 4 bases and J 3 bases; nucleotides not matched to a gene: 5. CDR3: CASSSMDRGKETQYF. CDR3 DNA: TGTGCCAGCAGTTCCATGGACAGGGGGAAAGAGACCCAGTACTTC.

The V and J genes are TRBV5-6 and TRBJ2-3; no reliable D call. The germline V gene has CDR1 SGHDT and CDR2 YYEEEE. This CDR3 region has 12 residues. V shed 4 bases and J shed 0 bases, with 3 bases lying between them. DNA for the CDR3: TGTGCCAGCAGCCTTAGCACAGATACGCAGTATTTT. Its protein product is CASSLSTDTQYF.

Turning to this clone: Relative to the germline gene, one junction end is altered; a read error may explain this. The rearrangement joins TRBV7-9 to TRBJ1-1, with a possible D match to TRBD1 (5 bases). Germline V CDR1 and CDR2: SEHNR, FQNEAQ (reference sequence). The CDR3 is 12 residues long. DNA for the CDR3: TGTTCCAGCAGCCTGGGGGGGGCTGAAGCTTTCTTT. This translates into CSSSLGGAEAFF.

The V and J genes are TRBV11-2 and TRBJ1-2, with D tentatively TRBD1 (6 bases). The germline V gene has CDR1 SGHAT and CDR2 FQNNGV. The V end lost 4 bases, the J end lost 4 bases, and 13 bases lay between the germline ends. The CDR3 sequence is 14 residues long. DNA for the CDR3: TGTGCCAGCAGCTCAAACAGGGCGCCCTATGGCTACACCTTC. Its translation: CASSSNRAPYGYTF.

The chain uses TRBV7-6 and TRBJ2-1, with 11 bases matching TRBD2. The CDR3 loop spans 16 amino acids. The trim removed 5 bases at V and 7 bases at J, leaving 10 bases unmatched. The germline CDR1 and CDR2 sequences are SGHVS and FNYEAQ. CDR3 coding DNA: TGTGCCAGCAGCACCTTAGCGGGAGGGCAGAGTAATGAGCAGTTCTTC. This codes for CASSTLAGGQSNEQFF.

This clone was seen once. The J gene is TRBJ2-1, the V gene TRBV12-5; 8 bases agree with TRBD2. The CDR3 is 16 amino acids. With V trimmed by 2 bases and J by 7 bases, 10 bases remained unmatched. Germline values: CDR1 LGHNT, CDR2 FRNRAP. The CDR3 DNA sequence: TGTGCTAGTGGTTTGCCATCGCCGGGACTAGTGAATGAGCAGTTCTTC. It translates to CASGLPSPGLVNEQFF. Full variable domain (rest looked up from reference TRBV12-5 and TRBJ2-1): DARVTQTPRHKVTEMGQEVTMRCQPILGHNTVFWYRQTMMQGLELLAYFRNRAPLDDSGMPKDRFSAEMPDATLATLKIQPSEPRDSAVYFCASGLPSPGLVNEQFFGPGTRLTVL.

The table lists this clone with a few counts. The chain uses TRBV30 and TRBJ2-1; 10 bases agree with TRBD2. The trim removed 1 base at V and 0 bases at J, leaving 9 bases unmatched. Germline CDR1 and CDR2: GTSNPN and SVGIG (reference sequence). There are 18 residues in the CDR3. The CDR3 protein is CAWSGGSGRSSSYNEQFF. The CDR3 region has the DNA TGTGCCTGGAGTGGTGGTAGCGGGAGGTCAAGCTCCTACAATGAGCAGTTCTTC.

The chain combines TRBV11-2 with TRBJ1-1; no definite D call. There are 13 residues in the CDR3. V lost 8 bases and J lost 6, with 16 bases in between. Germline lookup yields CDR1 SGHAT and CDR2 FQNNGV. CDR3 DNA: TGTGCCAGCCCCTGGCCGGGTAAAGCTGAAGCTTTCTTT. Amino acids: CASPWPGKAEAFF. Full variable domain (outside the CDR3, taken from reference TRBV11-2 and TRBJ1-1): EAGVAQSPRYKIIEKRQSVAFWCNPISGHATLYWYQQILGQGPKLLIQFQNNGVVDDSQLPKDRFSAERLKGVDSTLKIQPAKLEDSAVYLCASPWPGKAEAFFGQGTRLTVV.

The rearrangement joins TRBV7-3 to TRBJ2-1, with 8 bases lining up with TRBD2. The length of the CDR3 is 15 residues. V gave up 10 bases and J gave up 0 bases; unmatched junction bases: 8. Germline CDR1 reads SGHTA; CDR2 reads FQGTGA. The CDR3 bases are TGTGCCACTGCGGGAGGCCCTAGCTCCTACAATGAGCAGTTCTTC. Amino acid sequence: CATAGGPSSYNEQFF.

V gene TRBV6-5 combines with J gene TRBJ1-3; D call uncertain. V was shortened by 0 bases and J by 4 bases, with 7 bases between the two germline ends. The CDR3 loop spans 14 amino acids. Germline CDR1 MNHEY, CDR2 SVGAGI. The CDR3 is CASSYSAGGNTIYF. CDR3 nucleotides: TGTGCCAGCAGTTACTCGGCCGGGGGAAACACCATATATTTT.

V gene TRBV9 combines with J gene TRBJ2-2, with 11 nucleotides matching TRBD1. Trimming cost V 0 bases and J 6 bases; bases outside gene matches: 4. The length of the CDR3 is 16 residues. Germline values: CDR1 SGDLS, CDR2 YYNGEE. Here the CDR3 reads CASSVVGQGVSGELFF. CDR3 bases: TGTGCCAGCAGCGTAGTGGGACAGGGGGTGTCCGGGGAGCTGTTTTTT.

V usage is TRBV30 and J usage is TRBJ1-2, with a weak D call TRBD1 (6 bases). The CDR3 covers 14 residues. V was cut by 1 base and J by 5 bases, with 14 bases left in between. CDR1 and CDR2 (germline): GTSNPN, SVGIG (reference sequence). CDR3 residues: CAWSARTVEYGYTF. Written as DNA, the CDR3 is TGTGCCTGGAGTGCGAGGACAGTCGAATATGGCTACACCTTC.

This chain links TRBV6-5 with TRBJ1-6, with D possibly matching TRBD1 (5 bases). Germline V gene data show CDR1 as MNHEY and CDR2 as SVGAGI. Trimming shortened V by 6 bases and J by 10 bases, and 13 bases separated the two germline ends. CDR3 size: 13 residues. The CDR3 DNA reads TGTGCCAGCAGCCACCCGGAGGGGTCACCCCTCCACTTT. It translates to CASSHPEGSPLHF.

The chain links TRBV19 to TRBJ2-7; 8 nucleotides agree with TRBD2. The CDR3 spans 14 residues. V trimming: 4 bases; J trimming: 3 bases; junction bases outside the gene matches: 5. Per the germline V gene, CDR1 is LNHDA and CDR2 is SQIVND (reference sequence). CDR3 sequence: CASSSTSGLYEQYF. Written as DNA, the CDR3 is TGTGCCAGTAGTAGCACTAGCGGCCTCTACGAGCAGTACTTC.

V is TRBV7-2 and J is TRBJ1-5; D might be TRBD1 (5 bases). The CDR3 extends over 17 amino acids. V lost 1 base, J lost 6 bases, and 19 bases lay in between. Per the germline V gene, CDR1 is SGHTA and CDR2 is FQGNSA. This chain's CDR3 is CASSLVGGGTGGQPQHF. In DNA, the CDR3 is TGTGCCAGCAGCTTAGTCGGTGGAGGGACGGGAGGTCAGCCCCAGCATTTT.

The chain combines TRBV9 with TRBJ2-1; TRBD2 agrees at 9 bases. The CDR3 consists of 15 residues. J lost 4 bases, V lost 0 bases, and 2 bases had no gene match. The germline V gene has CDR1 SGDLS and CDR2 YYNGEE. The CDR3 region has the DNA TGTGCCAGCAGCGTAGATACTAGCGGGTACAATGAGCAGTTCTTC. Its protein product is CASSVDTSGYNEQFF. Full variable domain (missing parts from reference TRBV9 and TRBJ2-1): DSGVTQTPKHLITATGQRVTLRCSPRSGDLSVYWYQQSLDQGLQFLIQYYNGEERAKGNILERFSAQQFPDLHSELNLSSLELGDSALYFCASSVDTSGYNEQFFGPGTRLTVL.

V gene TRBV7-2 combines with J gene TRBJ2-3, with a tentative D call TRBD1 (6 bases). The ends were cut back, 3 bases at V and 2 bases at J, with 9 bases in the middle. CDR3 length: 14 amino acids. Looked up from germline, CDR1 is SGHTA and CDR2 is FQGNSA. The CDR3 is CASSLGQNTDTQYF. In nucleotides, the CDR3 is TGTGCCAGCAGCTTGGGACAAAACACAGATACGCAGTATTTT. Supplemented by reference TRBV7-2 and TRBJ2-3, the full variable domain reads GAGVSQSPSNKVTEKGKDVELRCDPISGHTALYWYRQSLGQGLEFLIYFQGNSAPDKSGLPSDRFSAERTGGSVSTLTIQRTQQEDSAVYLCASSLGQNTDTQYFGPGTRLTVL.

V and J are TRBV11-1 and TRBJ2-3; D is ambiguous. Per germline, CDR1 SGHAT and CDR2 FQDESV (reference sequence). The ends were cut back, 2 bases at V and 4 bases at J, with 10 bases in the middle. This CDR3 is built from 14 residues. CDR3 DNA sequence: TGTGCCAGCAGCTTAATGGCGGCCTCAGATACGCAGTATTTT. Encoded protein: CASSLMAASDTQYF.

The V gene is TRBV28, the J gene TRBJ2-3, with 8 bases aligning to TRBD1. CDR1 is MDHEN and CDR2 is SYDVKM in the germline V gene. The CDR3 sequence is 14 residues long. V shed 4 bases, J shed 3 bases, and the junction held 3 bases outside the gene matches. The CDR3, as DNA: TGTGCCAGCAGTTCGCGGACAGGGACAGATACGCAGTATTTT. It codes for CASSSRTGTDTQYF.

The CDR3 DNA reads TGTGCCATCTCCGGGGGGGGAGGGGCTTACGAGCAGTACTTC. It encodes CAISGGGGAYEQYF. The rearrangement links TRBV10-3 to TRBJ2-7; 8 bases match TRBD2. Germline V CDR1 and CDR2: ENHRY, SYGVKD. The V segment lost 8 bases and the J segment 4 bases; nucleotides outside the gene matches: 10. The CDR3 sequence is 14 residues long.

This clone has more than one count but fewer than ten. V is TRBV7-9 and J is TRBJ2-7; possible D gene TRBD2, 5 bases. The CDR3 loop spans 14 amino acids. V lost 5 bases and J 3 bases, leaving 14 bases between the germline ends. Per the germline V gene, CDR1 is SEHNR and CDR2 is FQNEAQ (reference sequence). CDR3 loop: CASSMTGINYEQYF. CDR3 in DNA: TGTGCCAGCAGCATGACCGGGATTAACTACGAGCAGTACTTC.

The chain combines TRBV29-1 with TRBJ2-4, with 7 positions matching TRBD1. The ends lost 3 bases at V and 9 bases at J; junction bases unmatched: 11. The CDR3 sequence is 14 residues long. From germline, CDR1 is SQVTM and CDR2 ANQGSEA. CDR3 DNA: TGCAGCGTTGAGGTGGGACAGCTAGGTTCCATTCAGTACTTC. Protein sequence: CSVEVGQLGSIQYF.

The CDR3 bases are TGCGCCAGCAGCCAAGATGCCTCCGGGGGAAGTAATGAAAAACTGTTTTTT. The encoded protein is CASSQDASGGSNEKLFF. The rearrangement joins TRBV4-1 to TRBJ1-4; weak D call: TRBD1 (5 bases). Germline V gene lookup returns CDR1 MGHRA and CDR2 YSYEKL. V was trimmed by 0 bases and J by 4 bases, leaving 15 bases between them. The CDR3 loop spans 17 amino acids.

The J gene is TRBJ1-1, the V gene TRBV20-1; the D is unclear. Germline values: CDR1 DFQATT, CDR2 SNEGSKA (reference sequence). The CDR3 is 11 residues long. Trimming shortened V by 1 base and J by 4 bases, and 4 bases separated the two germline ends. The CDR3 is CSARVATEAFF. The CDR3 nucleotides are TGCAGTGCTAGAGTGGCCACTGAAGCTTTCTTT.

The gene calls are TRBV7-3 and TRBJ2-7, with a tentative D call TRBD1 (6 bases). The CDR3 loop spans 17 amino acids. V was pared by 10 bases and J by 0 bases, with 25 bases between. The V gene's germline CDR1 is SGHTA and CDR2 FQGTGA. DNA for the CDR3: TGTGCCACCGTATGGAACAGGGCTAAATCCGACTCCTACGAGCAGTACTTC. Translating it yields CATVWNRAKSDSYEQYF.

The chain combines TRBV5-6 with TRBJ1-2, with no clear D. The CDR3 extends over 15 amino acids. V lost 4 bases and J lost 5, with 18 bases in between. Germline V gene data show CDR1 as SGHDT and CDR2 as YYEEEE. The CDR3 region has the DNA TGTGCCAGCAGCCCAGCCACCCTGACGGGATATGGCTACACCTTC. This translates into CASSPATLTGYGYTF.

This chain links TRBV5-4 with TRBJ2-3; 7 positions match TRBD2. The CDR3 has 16 residues. V shed 1 base, J shed 0 bases, and the junction held 5 bases outside the gene matches. Per the germline V gene, CDR1 is SGHNT and CDR2 is YYREEE (reference sequence). Here the CDR3 DNA reads TGTGCCAGCAGCTTGATCGCGGGGGTAAGCACAGATACGCAGTATTTT. It is translated as CASSLIAGVSTDTQYF.

The chain recombines TRBV11-1 with TRBJ2-1; a weak D match, TRBD1 (6 bases). V lost 0 bases and J 8 bases, leaving 8 bases between the germline ends. The V gene's germline CDR1 is SGHAT and CDR2 FQDESV (reference sequence). This CDR3 contains 13 residues. CDR3 loop: CASSLAGHDEQFF. Written as DNA, the CDR3 is TGTGCCAGCAGCTTAGCGGGACATGATGAGCAGTTCTTC.